This T cell receptor beta chain appears in the sequencing data of a study of cytomegalovirus exposure and HLA in healthy donors listed by TCRdb under 2017. Turning to the overall study: According to a later analysis, one platform produced both the 100 to 150 validation repertoires and the approximately 660 repertoires of the first cohort. The study was designed to test whether signatures of past pathogen exposure could be identified by cataloging public T cell receptors. Besides the first cohort of 666 subjects, a separate validation cohort made up of around 120 different subjects was used. To predict cytomegalovirus infection status, the study combined high-throughput TCR immunosequencing, statistical association of individual TCRs with disease status, and machine learning. Study-level results and caveats: A later analysis had no HLA typing for the validation cohort, so co-occurrence there was scored across all 110 or so repertoires. A later analysis found that TCRs clustered in the first cohort also tended to co-occur in the roughly 120 validation repertoires, with roughly 95% of cluster scores above 0. The authors suggested that the approach could potentially be generalized to other disease states and immunological phenotypes. In both the original and validation cohorts, the classifier was reported to diagnose cytomegalovirus status with high specificity and sensitivity. The study listed 170 or so TCR beta chains as associated with cytomegalovirus. In vitro tests confirmed that a few of the cytomegalovirus-associated TCR beta chains recognize cytomegalovirus antigens. Most TCR sequences were observed very rarely across donors, whereas some public TCRs were present in many individuals.

The donors were included in the validation cohort of over a hundred subjects, a group kept apart from the roughly 670-subject first cohort. Via the germline V gene (reference sequence), CDR1 is MNHEY and CDR2 SMNVEV. Trimming leaves V shorter by 6 bases and J shorter by 1 base, with the junction holding 6 bases beyond the gene matches. Its CDR3 holds 14 amino acids, cysteine through phenylalanine. Just CDR3 DNA is preserved here, 42 bases in frame from base 1. The protocol used for the library was the immunoSEQ multiplex PCR assay. Turning to the authors' computational methods: A statistical classification framework was developed to diagnose cytomegalovirus status using the catalog of TCR beta chain sequences. TCRdb limited this immuneACCESS table to in-frame rearrangements with V and J called. A share of clones is missing; checked studies link under half to unresolved V genes, and the rest is unexplained. The V and J calls and the clone size are those of that table, but D and trimming were determined from the DNA. Within this sample are 160,000 or so clones, with 84% of them counted one time only. Around 9.6% of the sample goes to the ten largest clones.

As for this clone: It lacks a known antigen. No base quality values were provided; no much bigger clone lies one nucleotide off.

This TCR derives from a man in his thirties or forties in good health and CMV-seropositive. The sample taken for sequencing was PBMCs. The chain is assembled from TRBV27 and TRBJ2-7; TRBD1 lines up with 7 middle nucleotides. At the DNA level, the sequence is TGTGCCAGCAGCCGGGACAGCCTTTCCTACGAGCAGTACTTC. It specifies CASSRDSLSYEQYF.